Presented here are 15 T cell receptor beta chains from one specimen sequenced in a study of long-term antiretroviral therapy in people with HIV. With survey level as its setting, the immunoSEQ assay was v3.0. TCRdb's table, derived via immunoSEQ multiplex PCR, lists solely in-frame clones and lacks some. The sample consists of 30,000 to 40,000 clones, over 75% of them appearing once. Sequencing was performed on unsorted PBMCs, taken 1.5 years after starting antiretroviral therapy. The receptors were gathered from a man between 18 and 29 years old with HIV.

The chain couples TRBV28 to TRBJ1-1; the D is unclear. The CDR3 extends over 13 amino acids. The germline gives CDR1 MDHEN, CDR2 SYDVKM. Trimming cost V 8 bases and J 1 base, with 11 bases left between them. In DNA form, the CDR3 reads TGTGCCAGCGTCCCCCTGGGGAACACTGAAGCTTTCTTT. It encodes CASVPLGNTEAFF.

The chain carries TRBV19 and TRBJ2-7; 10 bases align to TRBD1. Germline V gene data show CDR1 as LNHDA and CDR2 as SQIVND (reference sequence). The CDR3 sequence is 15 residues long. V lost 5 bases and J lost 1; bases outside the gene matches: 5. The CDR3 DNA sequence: TGTGCCAGTAGTCTCCGGACAGGGGGTTCCTACGAGCAGTACTTC. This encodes CASSLRTGGSYEQYF. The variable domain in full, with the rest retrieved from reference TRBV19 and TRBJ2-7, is DGGITQSPKYLFRKEGQNVTLSCEQNLNHDAMYWYRQDPGQGLRLIYYSQIVNDFQKGDIAEGYSVSREKKESFPLTVTSAQKNPTAFYLCASSLRTGGSYEQYFGPGTRLTVT.

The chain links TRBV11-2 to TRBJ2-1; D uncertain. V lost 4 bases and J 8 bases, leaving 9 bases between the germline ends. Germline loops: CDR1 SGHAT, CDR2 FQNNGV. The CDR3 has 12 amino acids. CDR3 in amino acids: CASSSVSDEQFF. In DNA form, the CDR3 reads TGTGCCAGCAGCTCAGTGAGCGATGAGCAGTTCTTC.

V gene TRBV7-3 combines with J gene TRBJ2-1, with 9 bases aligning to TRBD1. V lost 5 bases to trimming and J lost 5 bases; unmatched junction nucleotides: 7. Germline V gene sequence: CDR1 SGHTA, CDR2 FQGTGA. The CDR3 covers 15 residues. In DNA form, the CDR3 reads TGTGCCAGCAGCCTAGGACAGGGGTTGAACAATGAGCAGTTCTTC. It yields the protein CASSLGQGLNNEQFF.

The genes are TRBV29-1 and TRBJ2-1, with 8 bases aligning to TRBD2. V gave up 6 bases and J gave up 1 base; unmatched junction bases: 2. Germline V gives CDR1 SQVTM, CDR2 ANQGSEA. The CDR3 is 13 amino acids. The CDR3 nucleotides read TGCAGCGTAAGCGGGAGTTCCTACAATGAGCAGTTCTTC. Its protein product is CSVSGSSYNEQFF.

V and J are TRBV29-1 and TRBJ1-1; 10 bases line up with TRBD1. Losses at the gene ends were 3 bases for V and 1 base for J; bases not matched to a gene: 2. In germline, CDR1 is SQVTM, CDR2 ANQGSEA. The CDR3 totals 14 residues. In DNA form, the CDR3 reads TGCAGCGTTGAGAGGGACAGGGGGAACACTGAAGCTTTCTTT. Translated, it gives CSVERDRGNTEAFF. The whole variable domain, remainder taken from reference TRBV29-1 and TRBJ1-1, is SAVISQKPSRDICQRGTSLTIQCQVDSQVTMMFWYRQQPGQSLTLIATANQGSEATYESGFVIDKFPISRPNLTFSTLTVSNMSPEDSSIYLCSVERDRGNTEAFFGQGTRLTVV.

CDR3: CSVESWREGHNEQFF. CDR3 in DNA: TGCAGCGTTGAAAGTTGGCGGGAGGGCCACAATGAGCAGTTCTTC. The J gene is TRBJ2-1, the V gene TRBV29-1; 9 bases agree with TRBD2. Unmatched junction bases numbered 7, after V lost 2 bases and J lost 5 bases. This CDR3 is 15 amino acids long. Germline V gives CDR1 SQVTM, CDR2 ANQGSEA.

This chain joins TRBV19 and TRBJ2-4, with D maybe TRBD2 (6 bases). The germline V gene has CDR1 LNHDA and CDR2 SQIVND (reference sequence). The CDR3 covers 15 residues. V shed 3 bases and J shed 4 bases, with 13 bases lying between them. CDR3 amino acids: CASSIGEVPKNIQYF. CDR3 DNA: TGTGCCAGTAGTATTGGGGAGGTCCCAAAAAACATTCAGTACTTC.

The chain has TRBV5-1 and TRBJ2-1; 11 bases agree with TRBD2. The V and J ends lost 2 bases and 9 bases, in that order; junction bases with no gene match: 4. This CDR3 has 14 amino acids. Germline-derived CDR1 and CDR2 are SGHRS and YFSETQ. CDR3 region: CASSLTSGSREQFF. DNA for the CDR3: TGCGCCAGCAGCTTAACTAGCGGGAGTCGTGAGCAGTTCTTC.

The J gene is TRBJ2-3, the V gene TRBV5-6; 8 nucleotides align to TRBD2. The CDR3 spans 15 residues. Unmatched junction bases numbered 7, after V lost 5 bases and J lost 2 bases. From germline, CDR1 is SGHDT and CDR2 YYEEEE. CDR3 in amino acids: CASRPSGRNTDTQYF. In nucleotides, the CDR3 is TGTGCCAGCAGGCCGAGCGGGAGAAACACAGATACGCAGTATTTT.

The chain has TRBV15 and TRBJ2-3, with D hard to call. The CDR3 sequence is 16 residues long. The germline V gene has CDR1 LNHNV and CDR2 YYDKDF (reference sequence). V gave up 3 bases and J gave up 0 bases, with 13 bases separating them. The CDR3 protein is CATSRLISHSTDTQYF. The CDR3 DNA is TGTGCCACCAGCAGGTTAATTTCCCACAGCACAGATACGCAGTATTTT.

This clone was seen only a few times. The CDR3 spells CASSLGQGYQPQHF. CDR3 bases: TGTGCCAGCAGCTTGGGACAGGGCTACCAGCCCCAGCATTTT. The V call is TRBV7-8, the J call TRBJ1-5; 9 bases agree with TRBD1. Germline trimming cut 3 bases from V and 7 bases from J; bases unmatched to any gene: 4. Germline lookup yields CDR1 SGHVS and CDR2 FQNEAQ. The CDR3 is made up of 14 amino acids. The whole variable domain, remainder taken from reference TRBV7-8 and TRBJ1-5, is GAGVSQSPRYKVAKRGQDVALRCDPISGHVSLFWYQQALGQGPEFLTYFQNEAQLDKSGLPSDRFFAERPEGSVSTLKIQRTQQEDSAVYLCASSLGQGYQPQHFGDGTRLSIL.

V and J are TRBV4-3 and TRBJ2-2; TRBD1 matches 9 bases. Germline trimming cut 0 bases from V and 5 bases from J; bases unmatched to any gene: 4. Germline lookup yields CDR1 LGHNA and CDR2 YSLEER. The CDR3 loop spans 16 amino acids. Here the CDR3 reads CASSQETGGWTGELFF. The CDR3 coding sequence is TGCGCCAGCAGCCAAGAAACAGGGGGCTGGACCGGGGAGCTGTTTTTT.

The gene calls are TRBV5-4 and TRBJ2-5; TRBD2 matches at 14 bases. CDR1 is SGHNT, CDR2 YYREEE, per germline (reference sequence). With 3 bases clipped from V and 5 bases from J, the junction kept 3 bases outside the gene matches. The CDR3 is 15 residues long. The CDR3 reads CASSSGLAGAETQYF. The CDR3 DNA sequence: TGTGCCAGCAGCTCGGGACTAGCGGGAGCGGAGACCCAGTACTTC.

The CDR3 sequence is CASSYSRTPGNYGYTF. CDR3 in DNA: TGTGCCAGCAGTTACTCGAGGACGCCTGGTAACTATGGCTACACCTTC. The rearrangement joins TRBV6-5 to TRBJ1-2; D ambiguous. The CDR3 covers 16 residues. Germline CDR1 MNHEY, CDR2 SVGAGI. Trimming cost V 0 bases and J 1 base, with 12 bases left between them.